This T cell receptor beta chain was sequenced in a study of T-cell reconstitution after alpha-beta-depleted transplantation in children. Unique molecular identifiers featured in how the TCRbeta library was prepared. MiXCR was run by TCRdb on the PCR reads, yielding one entry per CDR3 protein. The sample lists 360,000 or so distinct CDR3 sequences, around 21% occurring once. This CDR3 contains 11 residues. V was pared by 2 bases and J by 7 bases, with 5 bases between. CDR1 is LGHDT, CDR2 YNNKEL, per germline (reference sequence). The material sequenced was PBMCs from the stem cell graft donor, taken from the stem cell graft. The receptor comes from a human donor who donated a stem cell graft to a child with acute myeloid leukemia. This rearrangement joins TRBV3-1 to TRBJ1-1; D remains ambiguous. The DNA of the CDR3 is TGTGCCAGCAGCCAACTGGATGAAGCTTTCTTT. Translated: CASSQLDEAFF.